The present TCR beta chain was sequenced within a study of shared clonotypes between healthy human individuals. As processed by the authors: Filtering differed for immunoSEQ, which gave only junction sequences without quality scores. Sequencing was performed with immunoSEQ multiplex PCR; in TCRdb, only in-frame clones are kept and a portion is missing. D and trimming come from the DNA, and the V and J calls and clone size come from that table. The repertoire includes roughly 2.4 million clones, nearly 97% of them detected once, and about 0.13% sits in the top ten. This clone was found once. The source of this sequence is a man younger than 35 in good health. Material for sequencing was naive CD4+ T cells sorted from blood. The sample's subset: CD45RA+ positively selected.

CDR3 bases: TGCGCCAGCAGCCCACTGACCGGGACAAGGAACAATCAGCCCCAGCATTTT. It codes for CASSPLTGTRNNQPQHF. The chain joins TRBV4-1 to TRBJ1-5, with D maybe TRBD1 (6 bases). Germline V lookup: CDR1 MGHRA, CDR2 YSYEKL. The CDR3 length is 17 residues. The V gene lost 4 bases and the J gene lost 3 bases, with 19 bases spanning the gap.